These 22 T cell receptor beta chains originate from one sample sequenced in a study of CD4 and CD8 cells across lung adenocarcinoma regions. TCRdb processed the PCR reads anew with MiXCR; each CDR3 protein has one entry. The top ten hold 97% of the sample, which has fewer than 9,500 distinct CDR3 sequences, roughly 50% seen once. Sample: CD8+ T cells from the center of a lung tumor. The receptors come from a male donor with lung adenocarcinoma. The CD4 and CD8 labels of this study may be unreliable.

The chain uses TRBV3-1 and TRBJ2-3, with D uncertain. The CDR3 is 16 residues long. The germline V and J ends were trimmed by 0 bases and 0 bases, with 10 bases remaining between them. CDR1 is LGHDT, CDR2 YNNKEL, per germline (reference sequence). CDR3 bases: TGTGCCAGCAGCCAAGATCTGCACGCTAGCACAGATACGCAGTATTTT. Amino acids: CASSQDLHASTDTQYF.

This clonotype was observed a handful of times. One junction end does not reproduce the germline sequence, and a read error may be involved. The chain is built from TRBV6-5 and TRBJ2-3; TRBD1 matches at 11 bases. There are 17 residues in the CDR3. From germline, CDR1 is MNHEY and CDR2 SVGAGI. The CDR3 sequence: CANSLRTGGKGTDTQYF. Written as DNA, the CDR3 is TGTGCCAACAGTCTACGGACAGGGGGCAAGGGCACAGATACGCAGTATTTT.

The gene calls are TRBV6-1 and TRBJ1-6; no clear D gene. From germline, CDR1 is MNHNS and CDR2 SASEGT. V shed 1 base and J shed 6 bases, with 10 bases lying between them. The length of the CDR3 is 15 residues. CDR3 region: CASSEGWGSNSPLHF. DNA of the CDR3: TGTGCCAGCAGTGAAGGATGGGGTTCTAATTCACCCCTCCACTTT.

At least ten counts were recorded for this clonotype. V and J are TRBV5-1 and TRBJ2-1; 9 bases align to TRBD1. This CDR3 contains 15 residues. Germline CDR1 is SGHRS and CDR2 is YFSETQ. Losses at the gene ends were 0 bases for V and 8 bases for J; bases not matched to a gene: 6. Here the CDR3 DNA reads TGCGCCAGCAGCTTGGGGACAGGGGTCGGCGATGAGCAGTTCTTC. It encodes CASSLGTGVGDEQFF.

The chain links TRBV7-8 to TRBJ2-1; the match to TRBD1 covers 9 bases. The end of the DNA aligns better with TRBJ2-5, so the J call may be wrong. The CDR3 loop spans 16 amino acids. The germline CDR1 and CDR2 sequences are SGHVS and FQNEAQ. CDR3 DNA: TGTGCCAGCAGCTTCGCCGGGACAGGGCCGGCAGAGACCCAGTACTTC. Residues: CASSFAGTGPAETQYF.

The chain has TRBV6-5 and TRBJ2-2; D is unresolved. Trimming shortened V by 5 bases and J by 3 bases, and 22 bases separated the two germline ends. The V gene's germline CDR1 is MNHEY and CDR2 SVGAGI. The CDR3 extends over 18 amino acids. CDR3 sequence (DNA): TGTGCCAGCAGTCATACTTCAGCTAACTATGGCTACACCGGGGAGCTGTTTTTT. This gives the protein CASSHTSANYGYTGELFF.

The chain recombines TRBV10-2 with TRBJ2-5; a possible D gene is TRBD1 (5 bases). The CDR3 contains 16 residues. Germline assignment: CDR1 WSHSY and CDR2 SAAADI. V was cut by 0 bases and J by 7 bases, with 18 bases left in between. The CDR3 loop is CASSESITNSGRTQYF. As DNA, the CDR3 is TGCGCCAGCAGTGAGTCTATCACTAACTCAGGGCGGACCCAGTACTTC.

This clonotype was counted between two and nine times. The chain recombines TRBV6-1 with TRBJ1-1, with TRBD1 matching over 9 bases. V gave up 6 bases and J gave up 4 bases; unmatched junction bases: 9. Per the germline V gene, CDR1 is MNHNS and CDR2 is SASEGT. The CDR3 is 15 amino acids. CDR3 in DNA: TGTGCCAGCAGGGACCTTACAGGGGGCTTCACTGAAGCTTTCTTT. Translation gives CASRDLTGGFTEAFF.

This clonotype was detected only a few times. The chain recombines TRBV6-1 with TRBJ2-3, with 8 bases lining up with TRBD2. V shed 6 bases and J 2 bases; nucleotides not matched to a gene: 7. Germline V CDR1 and CDR2: MNHNS, SASEGT. The length of the CDR3 is 15 residues. The CDR3 here is CASRGAGVNTDTQYF. The DNA of the CDR3 is TGTGCCAGCAGAGGAGCGGGAGTAAACACAGATACGCAGTATTTT.

The V gene is TRBV6-1, the J gene TRBJ2-4; 8 nucleotides line up with TRBD2. V lost 2 bases, J lost 0 bases, and 6 bases stayed unmatched. This CDR3 spans 17 amino acids. Germline assignment: CDR1 MNHNS and CDR2 SASEGT. In DNA form, the CDR3 reads TGTGCCAGCAGTGAACTAGGCCGGGAGGGAGCCAAAAACATTCAGTACTTC. Translated, it gives CASSELGREGAKNIQYF.

The chain employs TRBV10-2 and TRBJ2-4; D is undetermined. This CDR3 comprises 12 residues. V was clipped by 3 bases and J by 3 bases, with 3 bases between them. Germline CDR1 is WSHSY and CDR2 is SAAADI. The DNA of the CDR3 is TGCGCCAGCAGTGATGTCAAAAACATTCAGTACTTC. Translating gives CASSDVKNIQYF.

V usage is TRBV6-1 and J usage is TRBJ1-1; no clear D. The CDR3 is 12 amino acids. Germline V gene lookup returns CDR1 MNHNS and CDR2 SASEGT. Trimming removed 7 bases from V and 4 bases from J, with 10 bases in between. CDR3 protein: CASTWTGTEAFF. DNA of the CDR3: TGTGCCAGCACCTGGACGGGCACTGAAGCTTTCTTT.

This clonotype was picked up one time. The chain recombines TRBV6-1 with TRBJ2-2; possibly TRBD1 for D (5 bases). V lost 4 bases, J lost 4 bases, and 13 bases lay in between. The CDR3 has 15 residues. Looked up from germline, CDR1 is MNHNS and CDR2 is SASEGT. The CDR3 region is CASSVVTVGTGELFF. The CDR3 DNA reads TGTGCCAGCAGTGTTGTGACAGTCGGCACCGGGGAGCTGTTTTTT.

This sequence joins TRBV6-1 and TRBJ1-2; D may be TRBD1 (5 bases). V dropped 3 bases and J dropped 9 bases, with 17 bases sitting between them. Germline V gene data show CDR1 as MNHNS and CDR2 as SASEGT. The CDR3 length is 14 residues. The CDR3 bases are TGTGCCAGCAGTGATGGGGCCCTATCAGTTAGCTACACCTTC. Its translation is CASSDGALSVSYTF.

The chain has TRBV10-2 and TRBJ2-7; TRBD2 matches 8 bases. With 4 bases clipped from V and 0 bases from J, the junction kept 11 bases outside the gene matches. The CDR3 length is 17 residues. From germline, CDR1 is WSHSY and CDR2 SAAADI. CDR3 in DNA: TGCGCCAGCAGTGGTCGGGAGGGCCTCTTAAGCTCCTACGAGCAGTACTTC. Its translation: CASSGREGLLSSYEQYF.

This clonotype was seen more than once but under ten times. This chain links TRBV27 with TRBJ1-1; weak D call: TRBD1 (5 bases). Per the germline V gene, CDR1 is MNHEY and CDR2 is SMNVEV (reference sequence). V dropped 3 bases and J dropped 4 bases, with 15 bases sitting between them. CDR3 length: 15 amino acids. DNA for the CDR3: TGTGCCAGCAGTTTTTCCGCTAGGGGTAGCACTGAAGCTTTCTTT. It translates to CASSFSARGSTEAFF.

There are a few counts of this clonotype. The chain carries TRBV4-2 and TRBJ1-5; D is uncertain. Germline V CDR1 and CDR2: LGHNA, YNFKEQ. Trimming removed 0 bases at V and 3 bases at J, with 12 bases between. This CDR3 has 16 residues. CDR3 region: CASSQDVGRDNQPQHF. In DNA form, the CDR3 reads TGTGCCAGCAGCCAAGATGTAGGGCGGGACAATCAGCCCCAGCATTTT.

The genes are TRBV27 and TRBJ2-5, with a possible D match to TRBD2 (5 bases). The CDR3 has 14 amino acids. From germline, CDR1 is MNHEY and CDR2 SMNVEV (reference sequence). V was trimmed by 3 bases and J by 8 bases, leaving 16 bases between them. This chain's CDR3 is CASSFSRGMLTQYF. CDR3 sequence (DNA): TGTGCCAGCAGTTTTTCCCGGGGTATGCTTACCCAGTACTTC.

The chain combines TRBV7-2 with TRBJ1-4; tentatively, D is TRBD1 (5 bases). Trimming left V 0 bases short and J 8 bases short, with 13 bases between. The germline gives CDR1 SGHTA, CDR2 FQGNSA. The CDR3 contains 15 residues. CDR3 bases: TGTGCCAGCAGCTTAGCTCTTGGGGGTGGGGAAAAACTGTTTTTT. Translating it yields CASSLALGGGEKLFF.

This clonotype showed up many times. The V call is TRBV6-1, the J call TRBJ2-5; D unclear. The CDR3 extends over 13 amino acids. Between the trimmed V and J ends, which lost 5 bases and 2 bases, there was a span of 9 bases. From germline, CDR1 is MNHNS and CDR2 SASEGT. The chain's CDR3 is CASSRSLQETQYF. CDR3 nucleotide sequence: TGTGCCAGCAGTAGATCTCTTCAAGAGACCCAGTACTTC.

The CDR3 protein is CASRPRGEVISPLHF. The CDR3 DNA is TGTGCCAGCAGGCCCCGAGGCGAAGTAATTTCACCCCTCCACTTT. The gene calls are TRBV6-1 and TRBJ1-6; D not resolved. Germline CDR1 and CDR2: MNHNS and SASEGT. The V gene lost 6 bases and the J gene lost 9 bases, with 18 bases spanning the gap. The CDR3 covers 15 residues.

The V call is TRBV10-1, the J call TRBJ2-1; TRBD2 aligns across 7 bases. CDR1 and CDR2 (germline): WNHNN, SYGVQD (reference sequence). With 4 bases clipped from V and 3 bases from J, the junction kept 3 bases outside the gene matches. The CDR3 spans 14 residues. CDR3 bases: TGCGCCAGCAGTGGGGGGACTAACTACAATGAGCAGTTCTTC. Protein: CASSGGTNYNEQFF.